These T cell receptor beta chains were read from a single sample in a study of cytomegalovirus exposure and HLA in healthy donors. TCRdb's table, derived via immunoSEQ multiplex PCR, lists solely in-frame clones and lacks some. The sample comprises about 170,000 clones, around 80% of which are singletons, and 1% rests with the top ten. The sequenced material came from PBMCs. These receptors all stem from a woman aged 50 to 60 in good health and CMV-seropositive. CDR3s include the opening cysteine and the closing phenylalanine or tryptophan. The order of the fields is V gene, clone size, J gene, CDR3 protein. Not every row has a clone size; where given, it reads once, few, many or a size class.

TRBV5-4,-,TRBJ2-7,CASTLGGSYEQYF
TRBV7-2,-,TRBJ1-3,CASSLAQGAGNTIYF
TRBV5-1,-,TRBJ2-3,CASNLGQGAPDTQYF
TRBV6-5,-,TRBJ1-2,CASSSTDRVDGYTF
TRBV27,-,TRBJ2-1,CASSLVSSRSYNEQFF
TRBV7-9,once,TRBJ1-1,CASSLADRVGTEAFF
TRBV6-5,-,TRBJ1-6,CASSYSGTGGSPLHF
TRBV27,-,TRBJ2-2,CASSSLDSGRVTNTGELFF
TRBV18,-,TRBJ1-1,CASSPPEAGPEAFF
TRBV9,-,TRBJ1-2,CASSRDTANYGYTF
TRBV5-4,-,TRBJ2-3,CASSRNPGLAGYSTDTQYF
TRBV7-2,once,TRBJ1-3,CASRLAIGGAGNTIYF
TRBV7-2,-,TRBJ2-7,CASSLVGGDNYEQYF
TRBV14,-,TRBJ2-7,CASSFAARILEQYF